Below are 18 T cell receptor beta chains sequenced from a single sample in a study of blood T cell repertoires in COVID-19. TCRdb's copy holds only in-frame clones and misses some; the assay was immunoSEQ multiplex PCR. The sample includes 230,000 or so clones, around 83% of them seen just once. The material sequenced was peripheral blood. All receptors come from a woman aged 40 to 49 who had recovered from COVID-19.

The CDR3 here is CASSLGSGELGPDTQYF. The CDR3 nucleotides read TGTGCCAGCAGCTTGGGTTCAGGGGAGTTAGGCCCAGATACGCAGTATTTT. The chain couples TRBV5-4 to TRBJ2-3; D is possibly TRBD1 (6 bases). The CDR3 length is 17 residues. Germline V gives CDR1 SGHNT, CDR2 YYREEE (reference sequence). The ends were cut back, 0 bases at V and 4 bases at J, with 18 bases in the middle.

This chain connects TRBV2 to TRBJ2-7; 8 nucleotides align to TRBD2. J was trimmed by 2 bases and V by 3 bases; bases with no gene match: 6. CDR3 length: 15 residues. Germline-derived CDR1 and CDR2 are SNHLY and FYNNEI. The CDR3 nucleotides read TGTGCCAGCAGTGACCCCGGGGGGGTCACCTACGAGCAGTACTTC. Amino acids: CASSDPGGVTYEQYF.

The sample holds one count of this clone. The chain carries TRBV18 and TRBJ2-7; TRBD1 matches 7 bases. The CDR3 totals 19 residues. J was trimmed by 4 bases and V by 3 bases; bases with no gene match: 21. The germline V gene encodes CDR1 KGHSH and CDR2 LQKENI. Here the CDR3 DNA reads TGTGCCAGCTCACCCAAGACAGGGAAGATCTATTCTTTTCGGTACGAGCAGTACTTC. Amino acids: CASSPKTGKIYSFRYEQYF.

This clone occurred once. The chain links TRBV5-5 to TRBJ1-4; D unresolved. The CDR3 runs to 13 residues. Trimming removed 2 bases from V and 8 bases from J, with 10 bases in between. Per the germline V gene, CDR1 is SGHKS and CDR2 is YYEKEE (reference sequence). The CDR3 nucleotides read TGTGCCAGCAGCTTATGGGGAGGGGAAAAACTGTTTTTT. It yields the protein CASSLWGGEKLFF.

This clone showed up just a few times. The chain links TRBV24-1 to TRBJ1-1; 10 positions agree with TRBD1. This CDR3 comprises 16 residues. Losses at the gene ends were 4 bases for V and 5 bases for J; bases not matched to a gene: 9. Germline V gene sequence: CDR1 KGHDR, CDR2 SFDVKD. CDR3: CATSDPRTGGTTEAFF. In DNA, the CDR3 is TGTGCCACCAGTGACCCAAGGACAGGGGGAACAACTGAAGCTTTCTTT.

The V and J genes are TRBV10-2 and TRBJ2-3; D not certain. The CDR3 extends over 13 amino acids. V lost 5 bases and J lost 0, with 6 bases in between. CDR1 and CDR2 (germline): WSHSY, SAAADI. CDR3 loop: CASSLISTDTQYF. In nucleotides, the CDR3 is TGCGCCAGCAGTTTAATTAGCACAGATACGCAGTATTTT.

The chain is built from TRBV4-3 and TRBJ2-1; D remains unclear. This CDR3 contains 15 residues. CDR1 and CDR2 (germline): LGHNA, YSLEER. V was cut by 0 bases and J by 7 bases, with 13 bases left in between. CDR3 sequence: CASSQDISGLNEQFF. In DNA form, the CDR3 reads TGCGCCAGCAGCCAAGACATTTCAGGCTTAAATGAGCAGTTCTTC.

This clone was seen once. The rearrangement links TRBV19 to TRBJ1-4; 7 bases map to TRBD1. The CDR3 is 14 amino acids. Germline V CDR1 and CDR2: LNHDA, SQIVND (reference sequence). J lost 2 bases, V lost 3 bases, and 0 bases had no gene match. CDR3 sequence (DNA): TGTGCCAGTAGTATGACAGGGACTAATGAAAAACTGTTTTTT. As protein: CASSMTGTNEKLFF.

V is TRBV5-6 and J is TRBJ1-2; 7 nucleotides match TRBD1. Germline V gives CDR1 SGHDT, CDR2 YYEEEE. Trimming removed 4 bases from V and 1 base from J; junction bases left unmatched: 7. The CDR3 covers 15 residues. The CDR3 nucleotides read TGTGCCAGCAGCCAAACAGGGGCGGGTAACTATGGCTACACCTTC. Amino acids: CASSQTGAGNYGYTF.

J is TRBJ1-1 and V is TRBV4-2; TRBD1 matches 9 bases. Losses at the gene ends were 3 bases for V and 10 bases for J; bases not matched to a gene: 6. The CDR3 sequence is 13 residues long. In germline, CDR1 is LGHNA, CDR2 YNFKEQ. The CDR3 DNA sequence: TGTGCCAGCAGCCAGGCTGACAGGGGGGGAGCTTTCTTT. Translation gives CASSQADRGGAFF.

The DNA for the CDR3 is TGTGCCAGCAGCTACGGAGGGGCCACAGATACGCAGTATTTT. Translation gives CASSYGGATDTQYF. J is TRBJ2-3 and V is TRBV7-9; a possible D gene is TRBD2 (6 bases). The germline gives CDR1 SEHNR, CDR2 FQNEAQ (reference sequence). CDR3 length: 14 residues. Trimming removed 4 bases from V and 2 bases from J, with 10 bases in between.

CDR3 residues: CASSLFRGLSYEQYF. Written as DNA, the CDR3 is TGCGCCAGCAGCTTGTTTAGGGGGCTTTCCTACGAGCAGTACTTC. This chain connects TRBV5-1 to TRBJ2-7; 7 bases are a match to TRBD1. Germline V gene data show CDR1 as SGHRS and CDR2 as YFSETQ. Losses at the gene ends were 1 base for V and 1 base for J; bases not matched to a gene: 5. There are 15 residues in the CDR3.

The chain uses TRBV28 and TRBJ2-7; 7 bases match TRBD1. Germline V gene sequence: CDR1 MDHEN, CDR2 SYDVKM. With 4 bases clipped from V and 4 bases from J, the junction kept 7 bases outside the gene matches. The CDR3 loop spans 14 amino acids. CDR3 nucleotides: TGTGCCAGCAGTTGGGACAGCCGAACGTACGAGCAGTACTTC. It is translated as CASSWDSRTYEQYF.

The gene calls are TRBV9 and TRBJ1-2, with D uncertain. The CDR3 is made up of 14 amino acids. Germline loops: CDR1 SGDLS, CDR2 YYNGEE. The V and J ends lost 0 bases and 4 bases respectively, with 10 bases between them. This CDR3 is CASSVGPVLYGYTF. The CDR3 bases are TGTGCCAGCAGCGTAGGCCCAGTCCTCTATGGCTACACCTTC.

The chain is built from TRBV6-2 or TRBV6-3 and TRBJ1-1, with D perhaps matching TRBD1 (5 bases). Trimming shortened V by 2 bases and J by 0 bases, and 13 bases separated the two germline ends. Germline CDR1 reads MNHEY; CDR2 reads SVGEGT. CDR3 size: 16 residues. CDR3 amino acids: CASSYRGSPLNTEAFF. CDR3 in DNA: TGTGCCAGCAGTTACAGGGGCTCCCCGCTGAACACTGAAGCTTTCTTT.

The J gene is TRBJ1-2, the V gene TRBV10-3; TRBD1 aligns across 7 bases. Germline lookup yields CDR1 ENHRY and CDR2 SYGVKD. The CDR3 totals 15 residues. The V gene end was trimmed by 0 bases and the J gene end by 12 bases; junction bases not matched to a gene: 13. CDR3 protein: CAISESIEGGALNTF. The DNA for the CDR3 is TGTGCCATCAGTGAGTCGATTGAAGGGGGCGCATTGAACACCTTC.

The rearrangement joins TRBV13 to TRBJ1-2; maybe TRBD1 (6 bases). CDR1 and CDR2 from the germline V gene are PRHDT and FYEKMQ (reference sequence). V dropped 2 bases and J dropped 7 bases, with 14 bases sitting between them. CDR3 length: 14 amino acids. CDR3 residues: CASSLRRGPGGYTF. The DNA for the CDR3 is TGTGCCAGCAGCTTACGCAGGGGCCCTGGTGGCTACACCTTC.

This clone was recorded a few times. The chain combines TRBV10-1 with TRBJ2-7; 9 bases fit TRBD1. Germline lookup yields CDR1 WNHNN and CDR2 SYGVQD (reference sequence). The J segment lost 4 bases and the V segment lost 3 bases, leaving 10 bases of the junction unmatched. This CDR3 is 16 amino acids long. CDR3 sequence reads: CASSDLQGQGMYEQYF. In DNA form, the CDR3 reads TGCGCCAGCAGTGACCTTCAGGGACAGGGCATGTACGAGCAGTACTTC.